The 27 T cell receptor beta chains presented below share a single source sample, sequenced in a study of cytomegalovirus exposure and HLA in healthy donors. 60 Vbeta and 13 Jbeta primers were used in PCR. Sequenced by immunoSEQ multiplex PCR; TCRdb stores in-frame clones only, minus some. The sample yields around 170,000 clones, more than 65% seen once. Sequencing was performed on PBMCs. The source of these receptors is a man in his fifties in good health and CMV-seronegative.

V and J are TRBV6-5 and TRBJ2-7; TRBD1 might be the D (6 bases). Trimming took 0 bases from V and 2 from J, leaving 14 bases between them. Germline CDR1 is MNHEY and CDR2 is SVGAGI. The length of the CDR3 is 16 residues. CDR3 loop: CASSYSGQRLTYEQYF. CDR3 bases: TGTGCCAGCAGTTACTCAGGACAGAGATTAACCTACGAGCAGTACTTC.

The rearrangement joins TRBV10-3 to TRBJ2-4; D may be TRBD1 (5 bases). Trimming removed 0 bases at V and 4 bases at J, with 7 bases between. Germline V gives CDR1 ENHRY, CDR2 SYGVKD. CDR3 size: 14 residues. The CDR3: CAISESTDKNIQYF. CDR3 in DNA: TGTGCCATCAGTGAGTCGACAGATAAAAACATTCAGTACTTC.

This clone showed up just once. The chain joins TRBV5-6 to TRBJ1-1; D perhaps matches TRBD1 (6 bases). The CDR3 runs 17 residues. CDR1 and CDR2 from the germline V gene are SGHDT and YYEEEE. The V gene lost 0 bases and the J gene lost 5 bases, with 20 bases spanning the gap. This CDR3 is CASSLAGGALRETEAFF. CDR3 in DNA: TGTGCCAGCAGCTTGGCCGGGGGGGCGCTCAGGGAAACTGAAGCTTTCTTT.

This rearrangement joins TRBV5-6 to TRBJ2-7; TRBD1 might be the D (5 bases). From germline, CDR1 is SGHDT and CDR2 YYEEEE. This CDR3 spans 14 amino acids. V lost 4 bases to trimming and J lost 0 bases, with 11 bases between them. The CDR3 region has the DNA TGTGCCAGCAGCCCGGACACCCTCTCCTACGAGCAGTACTTC. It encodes CASSPDTLSYEQYF. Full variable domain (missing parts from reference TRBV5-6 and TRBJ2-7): DAGVTQSPTHLIKTRGQQVTLRCSPKSGHDTVSWYQQALGQGPQFIFQYYEEEERQRGNFPDRFSGHQFPNYSSELNVNALLLGDSALYLCASSPDTLSYEQYFGPGTRLTVT.

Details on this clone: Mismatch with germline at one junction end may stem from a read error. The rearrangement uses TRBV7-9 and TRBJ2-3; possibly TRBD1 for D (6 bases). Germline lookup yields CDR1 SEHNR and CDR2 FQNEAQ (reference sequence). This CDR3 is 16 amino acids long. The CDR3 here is CSSSALLQGTGDTQYF. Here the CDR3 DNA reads TGTTCCAGCAGCGCCTTACTGCAGGGGACGGGAGATACGCAGTATTTT. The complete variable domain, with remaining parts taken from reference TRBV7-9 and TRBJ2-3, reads DTGVSQNPRHKITKRGQNVTFRCDPISEHNRLYWYRQTLGQGPEFLTYFQNEAQLEKSRLLSDRFSAERPKGSFSTLEIQRTEQGDSAMYLCSSSALLQGTGDTQYFGPGTRLTVL.

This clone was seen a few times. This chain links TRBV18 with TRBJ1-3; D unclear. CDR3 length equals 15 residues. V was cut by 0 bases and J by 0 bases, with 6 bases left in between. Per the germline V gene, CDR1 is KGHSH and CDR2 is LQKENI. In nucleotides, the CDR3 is TGTGCCAGCTCACCACCCGTCTACTCTGGAAACACCATATATTTT. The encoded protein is CASSPPVYSGNTIYF.

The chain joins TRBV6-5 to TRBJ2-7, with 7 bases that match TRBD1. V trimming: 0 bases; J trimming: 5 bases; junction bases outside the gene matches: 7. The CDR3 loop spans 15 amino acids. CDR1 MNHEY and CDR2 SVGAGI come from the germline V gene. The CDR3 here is CASSYSPTGFDEQYF. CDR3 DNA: TGTGCCAGCAGTTACTCGCCGACAGGGTTTGACGAGCAGTACTTC.

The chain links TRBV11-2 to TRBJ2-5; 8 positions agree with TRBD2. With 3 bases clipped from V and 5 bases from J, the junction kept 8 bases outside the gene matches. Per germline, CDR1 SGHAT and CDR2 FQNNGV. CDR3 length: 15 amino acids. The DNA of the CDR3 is TGTGCCAGCAGCTTTTTCGGACTAGCAGCGGAGACCCAGTACTTC. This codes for CASSFFGLAAETQYF. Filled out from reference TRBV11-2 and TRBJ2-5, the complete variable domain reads EAGVAQSPRYKIIEKRQSVAFWCNPISGHATLYWYQQILGQGPKLLIQFQNNGVVDDSQLPKDRFSAERLKGVDSTLKIQPAKLEDSAVYLCASSFFGLAAETQYFGPGTRLLVL.

The CDR3 DNA reads as TGTGCCAGCAGCGCGGGGGTGAACATGAACACTGAAGCTTTCTTT. This encodes CASSAGVNMNTEAFF. V is TRBV7-9 and J is TRBJ1-1, with a weak D call TRBD1 (5 bases). V gave up 5 bases and J gave up 0 bases, with 13 bases separating them. Germline CDR1 reads SEHNR; CDR2 reads FQNEAQ (reference sequence). This CDR3 region has 15 residues. The full variable domain, rest sourced from reference TRBV7-9 and TRBJ1-1, is DTGVSQNPRHKITKRGQNVTFRCDPISEHNRLYWYRQTLGQGPEFLTYFQNEAQLEKSRLLSDRFSAERPKGSFSTLEIQRTEQGDSAMYLCASSAGVNMNTEAFFGQGTRLTVV.

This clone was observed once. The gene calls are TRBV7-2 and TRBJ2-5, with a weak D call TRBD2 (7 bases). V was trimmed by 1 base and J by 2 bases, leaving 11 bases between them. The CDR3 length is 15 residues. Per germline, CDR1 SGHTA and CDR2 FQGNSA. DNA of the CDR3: TGTGCCAGCAGCTTAGACGGGGGGCGGCAAGAGACCCAGTACTTC. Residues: CASSLDGGRQETQYF.

In DNA form, the CDR3 reads TGTGCCAGCAAGACCGGGGGGATCACAGATACGCAGTATTTT. Residues: CASKTGGITDTQYF. This chain uses TRBV6-5 with TRBJ2-3; the match to TRBD2 covers 7 bases. After removal of 7 bases from V and 2 bases from J, the junction contained 6 bases not matched to a gene. There are 14 residues in the CDR3. Germline V lookup: CDR1 MNHEY, CDR2 SVGAGI.

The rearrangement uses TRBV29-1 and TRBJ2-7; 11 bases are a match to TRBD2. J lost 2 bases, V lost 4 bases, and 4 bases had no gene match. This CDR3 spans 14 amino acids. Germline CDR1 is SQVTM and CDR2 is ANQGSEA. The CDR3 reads CSVGGTSGTYEQYF. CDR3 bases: TGCAGCGTTGGAGGGACTAGCGGAACCTACGAGCAGTACTTC.

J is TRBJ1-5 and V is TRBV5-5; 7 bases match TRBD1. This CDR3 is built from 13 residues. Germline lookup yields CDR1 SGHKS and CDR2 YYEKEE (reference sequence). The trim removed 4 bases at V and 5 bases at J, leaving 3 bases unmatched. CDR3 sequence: CASSPQGYQPQHF. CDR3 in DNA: TGTGCCAGCAGCCCACAGGGGTATCAGCCCCAGCATTTT.

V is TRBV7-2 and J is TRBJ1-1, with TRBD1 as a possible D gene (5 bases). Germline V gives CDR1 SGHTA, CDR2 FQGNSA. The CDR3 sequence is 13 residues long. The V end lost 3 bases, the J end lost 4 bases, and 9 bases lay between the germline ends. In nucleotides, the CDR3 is TGTGCCAGCAGCTTTCAGGGATTCACTGAAGCTTTCTTT. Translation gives CASSFQGFTEAFF. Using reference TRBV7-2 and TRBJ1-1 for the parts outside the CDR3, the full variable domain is GAGVSQSPSNKVTEKGKDVELRCDPISGHTALYWYRQSLGQGLEFLIYFQGNSAPDKSGLPSDRFSAERTGGSVSTLTIQRTQQEDSAVYLCASSFQGFTEAFFGQGTRLTVV.

CDR3 protein: CASSLGQGIEQYF. The CDR3 DNA follows: TGTGCCAGCAGCTTAGGACAGGGCATCGAGCAGTACTTC. The rearrangement joins TRBV7-6 to TRBJ2-7, with 7 bases lining up with TRBD1. The CDR3 runs to 13 residues. V lost 1 base, J lost 6 bases, and 3 bases stayed unmatched. CDR1 and CDR2 (germline): SGHVS, FNYEAQ.

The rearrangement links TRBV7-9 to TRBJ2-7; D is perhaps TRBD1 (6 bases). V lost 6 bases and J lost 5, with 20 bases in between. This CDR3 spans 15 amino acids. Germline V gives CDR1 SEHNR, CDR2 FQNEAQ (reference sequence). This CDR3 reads CASSLPTGSSHEQYF. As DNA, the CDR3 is TGTGCCAGCAGTTTACCAACAGGGAGCAGCCACGAGCAGTACTTC. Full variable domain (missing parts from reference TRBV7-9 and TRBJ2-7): DTGVSQNPRHKITKRGQNVTFRCDPISEHNRLYWYRQTLGQGPEFLTYFQNEAQLEKSRLLSDRFSAERPKGSFSTLEIQRTEQGDSAMYLCASSLPTGSSHEQYFGPGTRLTVT.

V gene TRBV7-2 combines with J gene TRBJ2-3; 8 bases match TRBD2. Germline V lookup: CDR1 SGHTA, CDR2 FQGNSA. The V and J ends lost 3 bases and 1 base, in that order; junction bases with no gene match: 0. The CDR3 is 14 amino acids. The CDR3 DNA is TGTGCCAGCAGCTTCGGGGGGGGCACAGATACGCAGTATTTT. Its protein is CASSFGGGTDTQYF.

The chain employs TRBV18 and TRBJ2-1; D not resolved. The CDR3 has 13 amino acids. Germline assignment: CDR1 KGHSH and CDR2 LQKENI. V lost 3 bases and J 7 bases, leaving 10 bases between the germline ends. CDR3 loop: CASSPSSSNEQFF. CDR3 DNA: TGTGCCAGCTCACCTAGTAGCTCAAATGAGCAGTTCTTC. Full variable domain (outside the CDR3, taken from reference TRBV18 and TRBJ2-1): NAGVMQNPRHLVRRRGQEARLRCSPMKGHSHVYWYRQLPEEGLKFMVYLQKENIIDESGMPKERFSAEFPKEGPSILRIQQVVRGDSAAYFCASSPSSSNEQFFGPGTRLTVL.

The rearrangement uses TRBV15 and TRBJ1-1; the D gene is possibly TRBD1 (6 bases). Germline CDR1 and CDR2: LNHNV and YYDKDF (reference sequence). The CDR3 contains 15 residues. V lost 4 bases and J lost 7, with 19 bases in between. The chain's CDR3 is CATSTDRLVRIEAFF. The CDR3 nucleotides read TGTGCCACCAGCACCGACAGGCTTGTTCGTATTGAAGCTTTCTTT. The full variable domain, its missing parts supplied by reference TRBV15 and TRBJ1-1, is DAMVIQNPRYQVTQFGKPVTLSCSQTLNHNVMYWYQQKSSQAPKLLFHYYDKDFNNEADTPDNFQSRRPNTSFCFLDIRSPGLGDTAMYLCATSTDRLVRIEAFFGQGTRLTVV.

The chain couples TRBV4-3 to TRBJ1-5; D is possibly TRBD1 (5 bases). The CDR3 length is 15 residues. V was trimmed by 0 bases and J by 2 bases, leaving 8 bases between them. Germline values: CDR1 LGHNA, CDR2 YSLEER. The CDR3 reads CASSQDSGGNQPQHF. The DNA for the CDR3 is TGCGCCAGCAGCCAAGATTCGGGGGGCAATCAGCCCCAGCATTTT.

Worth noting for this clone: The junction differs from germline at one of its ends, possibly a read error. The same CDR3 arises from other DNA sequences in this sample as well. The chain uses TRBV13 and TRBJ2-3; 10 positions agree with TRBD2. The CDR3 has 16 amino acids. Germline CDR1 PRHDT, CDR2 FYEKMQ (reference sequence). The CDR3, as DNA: TGTGCCAGCAGCTTAGGGCTAGCGGGGGCCACAGATACGCAGTACTTT. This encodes CASSLGLAGATDTQYF. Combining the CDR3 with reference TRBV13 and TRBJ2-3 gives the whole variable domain AAGVIQSPRHLIKEKRETATLKCYPIPRHDTVYWYQQGPGQDPQFLISFYEKMQSDKGSIPDRFSAQQFSDYHSELNMSSLELGDSALYFCASSLGLAGATDTQYFGPGTRLTVL.

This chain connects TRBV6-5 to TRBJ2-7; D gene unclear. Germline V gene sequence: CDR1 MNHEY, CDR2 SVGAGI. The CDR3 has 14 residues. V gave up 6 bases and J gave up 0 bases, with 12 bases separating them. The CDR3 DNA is TGTGCCAGCAGCTCCCAGTACAACTCCTACGAGCAGTACTTC. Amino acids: CASSSQYNSYEQYF.

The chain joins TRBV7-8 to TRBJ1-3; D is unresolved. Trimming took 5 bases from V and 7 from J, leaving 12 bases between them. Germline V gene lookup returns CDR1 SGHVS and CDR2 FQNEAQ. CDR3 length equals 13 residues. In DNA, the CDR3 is TGTGCCAGCAGCACAATTGAGAGGAACACCATATATTTT. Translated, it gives CASSTIERNTIYF.

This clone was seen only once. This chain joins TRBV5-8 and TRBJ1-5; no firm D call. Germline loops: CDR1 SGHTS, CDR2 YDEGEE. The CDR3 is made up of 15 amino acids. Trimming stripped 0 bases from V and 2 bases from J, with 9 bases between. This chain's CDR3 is CASSLGVQGNQPQHF. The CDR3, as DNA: TGTGCCAGCAGCTTGGGCGTTCAGGGCAATCAGCCCCAGCATTTT.

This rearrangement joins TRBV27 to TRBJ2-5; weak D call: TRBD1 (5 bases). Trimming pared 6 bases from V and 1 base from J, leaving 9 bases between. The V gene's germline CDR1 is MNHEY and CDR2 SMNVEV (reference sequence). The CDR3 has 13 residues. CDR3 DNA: TGTGCCAGCAGCCGGACAATCCAAGAGACCCAGTACTTC. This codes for CASSRTIQETQYF.

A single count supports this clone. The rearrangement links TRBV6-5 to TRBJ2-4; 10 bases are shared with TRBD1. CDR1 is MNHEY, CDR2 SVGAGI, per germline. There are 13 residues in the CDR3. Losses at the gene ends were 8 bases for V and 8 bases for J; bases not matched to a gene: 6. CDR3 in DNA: TGTGCCAGCGGGGACAGGGGAACGGACATTCAGTACTTC. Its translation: CASGDRGTDIQYF.

The CDR3 bases are TGTGCCAGCAGCTGGCCGTCAAACATTCAGTACTTC. Translated: CASSWPSNIQYF. The V and J genes are TRBV5-5 and TRBJ2-4, with D uncertain. V lost 3 bases, J lost 6 bases, and 7 bases lay in between. This CDR3 contains 12 residues. CDR1 is SGHKS and CDR2 is YYEKEE in the germline V gene (reference sequence).